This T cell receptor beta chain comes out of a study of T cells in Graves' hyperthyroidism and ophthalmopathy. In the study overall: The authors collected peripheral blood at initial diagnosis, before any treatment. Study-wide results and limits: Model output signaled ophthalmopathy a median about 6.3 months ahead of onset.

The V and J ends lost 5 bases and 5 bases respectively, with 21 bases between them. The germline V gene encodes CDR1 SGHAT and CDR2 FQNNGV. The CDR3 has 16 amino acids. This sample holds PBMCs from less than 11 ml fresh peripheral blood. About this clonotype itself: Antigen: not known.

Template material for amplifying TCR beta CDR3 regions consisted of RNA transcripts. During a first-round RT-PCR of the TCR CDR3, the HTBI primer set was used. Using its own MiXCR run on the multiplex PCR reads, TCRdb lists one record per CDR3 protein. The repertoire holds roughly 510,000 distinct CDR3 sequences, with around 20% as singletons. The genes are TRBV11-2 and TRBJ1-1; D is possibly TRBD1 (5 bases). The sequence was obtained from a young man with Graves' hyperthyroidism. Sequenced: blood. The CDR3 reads CASSPIPAGLITEAFF. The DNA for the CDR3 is TGTGCCAGCAGCCCAATACCCGCAGGGTTGATAACTGAAGCTTTCTTT.